This T cell receptor beta chain was found in a study of blood T cells in healthy people across ages. Donors each provided roughly 10 milliliters of peripheral blood. Every sample yielded at least 6.5 million isolated PBMCs. The CDR3 consists of 16 residues. From germline, CDR1 is MDHEN and CDR2 SYDVKM. V lost 4 bases and J lost 5; bases outside the gene matches: 10. In this sample, this clonotype turned up once. Next came a second PCR, run for 7 to 11 cycles, which used a sample-barcoded 5' primer along with a J-beta primer mix. Researchers report that each sample yielded at least 3 million CDR3-containing paired-end reads. TCRdb analysed the 5' RACE reads with MiXCR anew, one entry per CDR3 protein. In the table there are 2 million or so distinct CDR3 sequences, 49% of which are singletons.

The V call is TRBV28, the J call TRBJ2-2; 7 bases map to TRBD1. The sequence was obtained from a woman in her 40s in good health. Sequenced sample: blood. CDR3: CASSSAETGITGELFF. Here the CDR3 DNA reads TGTGCCAGCAGTTCAGCCGAGACAGGGATAACCGGGGAGCTGTTTTTT.